A single sample is the source of the 5 T cell receptor beta chains below, sequenced in a study of monozygotic twins with inflammatory bowel disease. TCRdb reprocessed the 5' RACE reads and stores each CDR3 protein as one record, lacking DNA. Recorded for this sample: over 90,000 distinct CDR3 sequences. The sequenced sample was blood. The receptor source for this set is a human donor with ulcerative colitis or Crohn's disease, or a healthy co-twin of an affected twin (not recorded which).

The rearrangement uses TRBV12-3 or TRBV12-4 and TRBJ2-1. The CDR3 consists of 11 residues. The CDR3 region is CASSLSQEQFF.

The rearrangement uses TRBV6-2 or TRBV6-3 and TRBJ2-2; TCRdb selects TRBD2, and the lack of DNA leaves this call unchecked. Germline-derived CDR1 and CDR2 are MNHEY and SVGEGT. The CDR3 contains 13 residues. The CDR3 protein is CASTTRKAGELFF.

The gene calls are TRBV4-3 and TRBJ2-3; TCRdb picks TRBD2, but there is no DNA to check that call. The CDR3 runs 14 residues. Per the germline V gene, CDR1 is LGHNA and CDR2 is YSLEER. The CDR3 reads CASMQRGYTDTQYF.

The V and J genes are TRBV20-1 and TRBJ2-2; TCRdb reports TRBD1, a call that lacks DNA to check it against. Germline values: CDR1 DFQATT, CDR2 SNEGSKA (reference sequence). CDR3 length equals 17 residues. The CDR3 is CSARDLGRPHQAGELFF.

This chain links TRBV5-1 with TRBJ2-1; there is no DNA to check the TCRdb D call of TRBD1. CDR1 is SGHRS, CDR2 YFSETQ, per germline. This CDR3 is built from 15 residues. CDR3 residues: CASSPDSGSYNEQFF.